Listed here are 23 T cell receptor beta chains from one sample, sequenced in a study of beta chain features in type 1 diabetes. Isolated RNA was reverse transcribed in full, so expressed TCRB transcripts were sequenced. Clones were sequenced by immunoSEQ multiplex PCR, and TCRdb holds only the in-frame ones, with some missing. The sample holds over 150,000 clones, roughly 8% seen once. Input material: central memory CD4+ T cells from blood. These receptors were taken from a man aged 18 to 35 in good health.

This clone has only a few counts. The chain recombines TRBV15 with TRBJ1-3; no reliable D call. Germline V CDR1 and CDR2: LNHNV, YYDKDF (reference sequence). This CDR3 has 16 residues. V was clipped by 0 bases and J by 0 bases, with 9 bases between them. CDR3 bases: TGTGCCACCAGCAGAGAACTAACTAGCTCTGGAAACACCATATATTTT. Translating gives CATSRELTSSGNTIYF.

This clone was observed a handful of times. The chain joins TRBV4-2 to TRBJ2-2; a possible D gene is TRBD2 (6 bases). CDR3 length: 14 amino acids. V lost 0 bases, J lost 6 bases, and 8 bases lay in between. The V gene's germline CDR1 is LGHNA and CDR2 YNFKEQ. The CDR3 DNA reads as TGTGCCAGCAGCCAAGATGGAGGGCCCGGGGAGCTGTTTTTT. Amino acid sequence: CASSQDGGPGELFF.

There are a few counts of this clone. J is TRBJ1-5 and V is TRBV12-5; no firm D call. Germline V gives CDR1 LGHNT, CDR2 FRNRAP. This CDR3 comprises 12 residues. V lost 6 bases and J lost 5, with 8 bases in between. The CDR3 protein is CASGQNDQPQHF. CDR3 DNA sequence: TGTGCTAGTGGGCAGAACGATCAGCCCCAGCATTTT.

CDR3 residues: CASSPYNSPLHF. CDR3 bases: TGTGCCAGCAGTCCTTATAATTCACCCCTCCACTTT. The chain links TRBV27 to TRBJ1-6, with unresolved D. V was shortened by 5 bases and J by 4 bases, with 3 bases between the two germline ends. This CDR3 contains 12 residues. Germline CDR1 and CDR2: MNHEY and SMNVEV (reference sequence).

This chain joins TRBV7-9 and TRBJ2-1; D is perhaps TRBD2 (5 bases). Trimming stripped 4 bases from V and 3 bases from J, with 13 bases between. CDR1 and CDR2 (germline): SEHNR, FQNEAQ (reference sequence). The CDR3 consists of 15 residues. The CDR3 coding sequence is TGTGCCAGCAGCTCGTCTGGAGGAGTCTACAATGAGCAGTTCTTC. This encodes CASSSSGGVYNEQFF.

The chain joins TRBV7-2 to TRBJ2-5; perhaps TRBD2 as D (5 bases). CDR1 is SGHTA, CDR2 FQGNSA, per germline. V was cut by 1 base and J by 5 bases, with 14 bases left in between. The CDR3 length is 15 residues. The CDR3 is CASSLVGFSGETQYF. For the CDR3, the DNA is TGTGCCAGCAGCTTAGTGGGGTTCAGCGGCGAGACCCAGTACTTC.

The chain links TRBV30 to TRBJ2-7; TRBD1 is a possible D gene (8 bases). Trimming removed 2 bases from V and 6 bases from J, with 20 bases in between. Looked up from germline, CDR1 is GTSNPN and CDR2 is SVGIG (reference sequence). This CDR3 contains 15 residues. The CDR3 bases are TGTGCCTGGAGTACCGGACAGGGAGGGGAAAGCGAGCAGTACTTC. It yields the protein CAWSTGQGGESEQYF.

This clone appeared a few times. This rearrangement joins TRBV28 to TRBJ1-2, with 7 bases that match TRBD1. The CDR3 extends over 15 amino acids. The trim removed 7 bases at V and 2 bases at J, leaving 10 bases unmatched. Germline CDR1 and CDR2: MDHEN and SYDVKM. Written as DNA, the CDR3 is TGTGCCAGCAACCCCTTGGGGACAGACAACTATGGCTACACCTTC. This codes for CASNPLGTDNYGYTF.

This clone was seen more than once but under ten times. This chain uses TRBV5-6 with TRBJ2-3; 11 bases are a match to TRBD2. The CDR3 sequence is 17 residues long. Germline V CDR1 and CDR2: SGHDT, YYEEEE. V lost 1 base, J lost 2 bases, and 6 bases stayed unmatched. CDR3 sequence: CASSLIAGGLHTDTQYF. The CDR3 coding sequence is TGTGCCAGCAGCTTGATAGCGGGGGGGCTTCACACAGATACGCAGTATTTT. The variable domain in full, completed from reference TRBV5-6 and TRBJ2-3, reads DAGVTQSPTHLIKTRGQQVTLRCSPKSGHDTVSWYQQALGQGPQFIFQYYEEEERQRGNFPDRFSGHQFPNYSSELNVNALLLGDSALYLCASSLIAGGLHTDTQYFGPGTRLTVL.

The chain is built from TRBV10-3 and TRBJ2-5; TRBD2 matches at 8 bases. Trimming removed 0 bases from V and 2 bases from J; junction bases left unmatched: 5. Per germline, CDR1 ENHRY and CDR2 SYGVKD. CDR3 length: 16 amino acids. This chain's CDR3 is CAISESPSGHQETQYF. The CDR3 DNA sequence: TGTGCCATCAGTGAGTCGCCTAGCGGGCATCAAGAGACCCAGTACTTC.

The J gene is TRBJ2-1, the V gene TRBV5-5, with 8 bases fitting TRBD2. CDR1 SGHKS and CDR2 YYEKEE come from the germline V gene (reference sequence). The CDR3 covers 16 residues. Trimming removed 0 bases from V and 9 bases from J; junction bases left unmatched: 11. CDR3 nucleotide sequence: TGTGCCAGCAGCTTGGTTGCGGGAGGAGTAGTCGGTGAGCAGTTCTTC. Encoded protein: CASSLVAGGVVGEQFF. Using reference TRBV5-5 and TRBJ2-1 for the parts outside the CDR3, the full variable domain is DAGVTQSPTHLIKTRGQQVTLRCSPISGHKSVSWYQQVLGQGPQFIFQYYEKEERGRGNFPDRFSARQFPNYSSELNVNALLLGDSALYLCASSLVAGGVVGEQFFGPGTRLTVL.

This clone was observed a few times. The rearrangement joins TRBV29-1 to TRBJ1-4, with D perhaps matching TRBD1 (6 bases). The germline V gene has CDR1 SQVTM and CDR2 ANQGSEA. The CDR3 covers 14 residues. The germline V and J ends were trimmed by 2 bases and 4 bases, with 11 bases remaining between them. DNA for the CDR3: TGCAGCGTTGAACTTGCAGGGGTTAATGAAAAACTGTTTTTT. Its protein is CSVELAGVNEKLFF.

This clone has only a few counts. V usage is TRBV6-6 and J usage is TRBJ2-2; 8 bases map to TRBD1. The junction had 6 bases not matched to a gene; V was cut back by 6 bases and J by 6 bases. The length of the CDR3 is 14 residues. Germline assignment: CDR1 MNHNY and CDR2 SVGAGI (reference sequence). CDR3 loop: CASRLDRVAGELFF. The DNA for the CDR3 is TGTGCCAGCAGATTGGACAGGGTAGCCGGGGAGCTGTTTTTT.

A few counts support this clone. V and J are TRBV27 and TRBJ1-6, with a weak D call TRBD1 (5 bases). This CDR3 comprises 14 residues. Looked up from germline, CDR1 is MNHEY and CDR2 is SMNVEV (reference sequence). V lost 6 bases, J lost 9 bases, and 15 bases lay in between. CDR3 DNA: TGTGCCAGCAGACCCGACGGAAGGGGTTCACCCCTCCACTTT. Translating it yields CASRPDGRGSPLHF.

This clone has just a few counts. The CDR3 coding sequence is TGTGCCAGCAGGAGAACAGGGGACTATGGCTACACCTTC. Its protein is CASRRTGDYGYTF. V usage is TRBV6-5 and J usage is TRBJ1-2; 7 bases align to TRBD1. The CDR3 is 13 residues long. Looked up from germline, CDR1 is MNHEY and CDR2 is SVGAGI. V was pared by 6 bases and J by 3 bases, with 4 bases of the junction left unmatched.

There are many counts of this clone. The chain recombines TRBV29-1 with TRBJ2-7, with 9 bases aligning to TRBD1. The junction had 3 bases not matched to a gene; V was cut back by 5 bases and J by 4 bases. Germline lookup yields CDR1 SQVTM and CDR2 ANQGSEA. This CDR3 is 12 amino acids long. The CDR3 DNA reads as TGCAGCGTTCTCGGGACAGGGTACGAGCAGTACTTC. This codes for CSVLGTGYEQYF.

The V call is TRBV19, the J call TRBJ2-3, with 9 bases matching TRBD2. This CDR3 spans 13 amino acids. Germline V lookup: CDR1 LNHDA, CDR2 SQIVND (reference sequence). Trimming cost V 6 bases and J 6 bases; bases outside gene matches: 4. The chain's CDR3 is CASSPGLADTQYF. In DNA, the CDR3 is TGTGCCAGTAGCCCCGGACTAGCGGATACGCAGTATTTT.

This clone was found a few times. The chain carries TRBV29-1 and TRBJ1-2; no reliable D call. CDR1 and CDR2 (germline): SQVTM, ANQGSEA. The V gene lost 7 bases and the J gene lost 8 bases, with 14 bases spanning the gap. The CDR3 totals 11 residues. The CDR3 coding sequence is TGCAGCGCGGGAGGGATTAGGGGCTACACCTTC. It codes for CSAGGIRGYTF.

In this sample, this clone turned up a few times. This rearrangement joins TRBV25-1 to TRBJ2-2; 10 nucleotides align to TRBD2. The CDR3 runs to 14 residues. The germline V gene encodes CDR1 MGHDK and CDR2 SYGVNS. V shed 8 bases and J 4 bases; nucleotides not matched to a gene: 4. CDR3 nucleotide sequence: TGTGCCAGCTCCATAGCGGGGGGCACCGGGGAGCTGTTTTTT. Protein sequence: CASSIAGGTGELFF.

This clone came up a few times. The rearrangement uses TRBV7-3 and TRBJ2-1; 8 bases are a match to TRBD2. Trimming took 2 bases from V and 5 from J; bases not matched to a gene: 8. This CDR3 region has 16 residues. From germline, CDR1 is SGHTA and CDR2 FQGTGA. CDR3 protein: CASSLGVAGFHNEQFF. Here the CDR3 DNA reads TGTGCCAGCAGCTTAGGGGTAGCGGGATTCCACAATGAGCAGTTCTTC.

The V call is TRBV6-1, the J call TRBJ2-1; TRBD2 matches at 10 bases. V shed 5 bases and J 7 bases; nucleotides not matched to a gene: 5. Germline CDR1 MNHNS, CDR2 SASEGT. This CDR3 has 14 residues. The CDR3 DNA is TGTGCCAGCAGTCTAGCGGGGGAGGGGAATGAGCAGTTCTTC. Translating it yields CASSLAGEGNEQFF.

The J gene is TRBJ1-4, the V gene TRBV7-2; 8 positions agree with TRBD1. The CDR3 runs to 15 residues. Germline CDR1 is SGHTA and CDR2 is FQGNSA. V shed 5 bases, J shed 6 bases, and the junction held 8 bases outside the gene matches. CDR3: CASSLRGRADEKLFF. The CDR3, as DNA: TGTGCCAGCAGCCTCAGGGGGCGGGCTGATGAAAAACTGTTTTTT.

This clone showed up just a few times. The V call is TRBV4-3, the J call TRBJ2-1; TRBD1 aligns across 8 bases. This CDR3 comprises 13 residues. CDR1 is LGHNA, CDR2 YSLEER, per germline. V lost 4 bases, J lost 12 bases, and 8 bases stayed unmatched. CDR3 sequence reads: CASSRDRSMRQFF. Written as DNA, the CDR3 is TGCGCCAGCAGCCGGGACAGGTCTATGAGGCAGTTCTTC.